This entry lists 23 T cell receptor beta chains sequenced from one sample in a study of T cell repertoires in cytomegalovirus infection. These TCRs are of unknown antigen specificity. TCRdb re-called the reads through MiXCR, storing one row per CDR3 protein. The repertoire holds just under 500,000 distinct CDR3 sequences, with roughly 34% as singletons. The sample in question was cultured PBMCs, obtained from culture after CMV antigen stimulation. Receptors were obtained from a human donor in good health (CMV status not recorded). Some clones in this sample may be carry-over from other donors' samples.

The chain is built from TRBV7-9 and TRBJ1-3; D not certain. This CDR3 spans 14 amino acids. Germline V gene lookup returns CDR1 SEHNR and CDR2 FQNEAQ (reference sequence). Trimming pared 6 bases from V and 3 bases from J, leaving 12 bases between. CDR3 in DNA: TGTGCCAGCAGGTCTGGGCTTGGTGGAAACACCATATATTTT. Translated: CASRSGLGGNTIYF.

The chain carries TRBV5-4 and TRBJ1-2; unclear D gene. V lost 3 bases to trimming and J lost 2 bases, with 14 bases between them. The CDR3 covers 15 residues. Per germline, CDR1 SGHNT and CDR2 YYREEE (reference sequence). CDR3 protein: CASSSSYLENYGYTF. The CDR3 DNA is TGTGCCAGCAGCTCATCTTATTTGGAGAACTATGGCTACACCTTC.

The chain employs TRBV7-9 and TRBJ2-7; TRBD1 is a possible D gene (5 bases). V shed 3 bases and J shed 3 bases, with 9 bases lying between them. CDR3 size: 13 residues. The V gene's germline CDR1 is SEHNR and CDR2 FQNEAQ (reference sequence). CDR3 bases: TGTGCCAGCAGCTTCTCACAGGACTACGAGCAGTACGTC. Translating it yields CASSFSQDYEQYV.

This clonotype came up a few times. The rearrangement uses TRBV6-2 or TRBV6-3 and TRBJ2-7; 8 nucleotides align to TRBD2. V gave up 4 bases and J gave up 2 bases; unmatched junction bases: 4. There are 14 residues in the CDR3. Germline loops: CDR1 MNHEY, CDR2 SVGEGT. CDR3 nucleotide sequence: TGTGCCAGCAGTTCCGAGCGGGAGCCCTACGAGCAGTACTTC. It is translated as CASSSEREPYEQYF.

This clonotype was detected only a few times. The V and J genes are TRBV20-1 and TRBJ1-1; D is perhaps TRBD1 (5 bases). Between the trimmed V and J ends, which lost 2 bases and 1 base, there was a span of 11 bases. The germline CDR1 and CDR2 sequences are DFQATT and SNEGSKA (reference sequence). The CDR3 totals 14 residues. CDR3 amino acids: CSARSHRPNTEAFF. DNA of the CDR3: TGCAGTGCTAGATCCCACAGGCCGAACACTGAAGCTTTCTTT.

The chain uses TRBV19 and TRBJ2-5; tentative D call: TRBD2 (5 bases). The V end was cut by 3 bases, the J end by 5 bases, with 13 bases between. CDR3 size: 14 residues. Per germline, CDR1 LNHDA and CDR2 SQIVND (reference sequence). Written as DNA, the CDR3 is TGTGCCAGTAGTATTGCAGGCTCGGGGGAGACCCAGTACTTC. Amino acids: CASSIAGSGETQYF. Filled out from reference TRBV19 and TRBJ2-5, the complete variable domain reads DGGITQSPKYLFRKEGQNVTLSCEQNLNHDAMYWYRQDPGQGLRLIYYSQIVNDFQKGDIAEGYSVSREKKESFPLTVTSAQKNPTAFYLCASSIAGSGETQYFGPGTRLLVL.

The chain combines TRBV4-1 with TRBJ2-3; tentatively, D is TRBD2 (5 bases). Trimming pared 0 bases from V and 2 bases from J, leaving 15 bases between. CDR3 size: 17 residues. In germline, CDR1 is MGHRA, CDR2 YSYEKL. CDR3 in DNA: TGCGCCAGCAGCCAAGAAGTCCCAGGACTTTTCACAGATACGCAGTATTTT. Protein: CASSQEVPGLFTDTQYF.

As to this clonotype: Germline is not matched at one junction end, which may reflect a read error. This sequence joins TRBV29-1 and TRBJ2-1; 9 bases are shared with TRBD1. Germline CDR1 SQVTM, CDR2 ANQGSEA. This CDR3 region has 18 residues. The CDR3 coding sequence is TGCAGCGTCGAAGCCCACATCACAATCGGGACAGGGCGCAATGAGCAGTTCTTC. Its translation is CSVEAHITIGTGRNEQFF.

This clonotype was seen many times. This chain joins TRBV18 and TRBJ1-1; 9 nucleotides align to TRBD1. V lost 1 base, J lost 0 bases, and 3 bases stayed unmatched. Germline V gives CDR1 KGHSH, CDR2 LQKENI. The CDR3 sequence is 16 residues long. The CDR3 here is CASSPQGQGLNTEAFF. CDR3 sequence (DNA): TGTGCCAGCTCACCACAGGGACAGGGATTGAACACTGAAGCTTTCTTT.

This clonotype appeared once. The chain employs TRBV7-6 and TRBJ1-5, with a tentative D call TRBD1 (6 bases). Germline V gene lookup returns CDR1 SGHVS and CDR2 FNYEAQ. Trimming took 5 bases from V and 0 from J, leaving 20 bases between them. The length of the CDR3 is 18 residues. CDR3 in amino acids: CASSRGSGGQNSNQPQHF. The CDR3 coding sequence is TGTGCCAGCAGCCGGGGGTCGGGGGGCCAGAATAGCAATCAGCCCCAGCATTTT.

This clonotype was observed a handful of times. The rearrangement joins TRBV7-6 to TRBJ2-7; 7 bases match TRBD2. This CDR3 region has 15 residues. The germline V gene has CDR1 SGHVS and CDR2 FNYEAQ. The V and J ends lost 2 bases and 6 bases, in that order; junction bases with no gene match: 10. This CDR3 reads CASSLLVTSSAEQYF. The CDR3 DNA sequence: TGTGCCAGCAGCTTACTTGTGACTAGCTCCGCCGAGCAGTACTTC.

This clonotype was seen just once. V gene TRBV4-3 combines with J gene TRBJ2-3; D may correspond to TRBD1 or TRBD2 (5 bases each). Germline V gene lookup returns CDR1 LGHNA and CDR2 YSLEER. The CDR3 runs to 15 residues. Deletions cut 3 bases from V and 5 bases from J, with 15 bases between. The CDR3 DNA sequence: TGCGCCAGCAGCCAGATGACCTTTGGGGGAGATACGCAGTATTTT. Amino acid sequence: CASSQMTFGGDTQYF.

The V and J genes are TRBV12-3 or TRBV12-4 and TRBJ2-7; D possibly matches TRBD1 or TRBD2 (5 bases each). The germline V and J ends were trimmed by 7 bases and 6 bases, with 19 bases remaining between them. CDR3 length: 14 amino acids. CDR3 nucleotide sequence: TGTGCCAGCACCCGGGGACGCGACGGGTCCGAGCAGTACTTC. Amino acid sequence: CASTRGRDGSEQYF.

This clonotype was counted only a few times. The V call is TRBV12-3 or TRBV12-4, the J call TRBJ2-7; 9 bases fit TRBD1. This CDR3 comprises 14 residues. The J segment lost 7 bases and the V segment lost 5 bases, leaving 9 bases of the junction unmatched. The CDR3 nucleotides are TGTGCCAGCAGTCCCCGAACAGGGGGCCTTGAGCAGTACTTC. This gives the protein CASSPRTGGLEQYF.

This chain links TRBV7-8 with TRBJ2-7; TRBD2 aligns across 8 bases. V was pared by 5 bases and J by 6 bases, with 12 bases of the junction left unmatched. Germline assignment: CDR1 SGHVS and CDR2 FQNEAQ. The CDR3 spans 15 residues. The CDR3 region has the DNA TGTGCCAGCAGCCCCAGAGCGGGAGTTGCTTCCGAGCAGTACGTC. Translated, it gives CASSPRAGVASEQYV.

J is TRBJ2-7 and V is TRBV27; D is unresolved. Germline V gives CDR1 MNHEY, CDR2 SMNVEV (reference sequence). The length of the CDR3 is 12 residues. V shed 8 bases and J shed 2 bases, with 10 bases lying between them. CDR3 DNA sequence: TGTGCCAGCTTTGGGGAAGCCTACGAGCAGTACTTC. Its translation: CASFGEAYEQYF.

V usage is TRBV4-3 and J usage is TRBJ1-1, with TRBD1 identical over 8 bases. The germline gives CDR1 LGHNA, CDR2 YSLEER. V trimming: 3 bases; J trimming: 0 bases; junction bases outside the gene matches: 6. The CDR3 has 16 amino acids. In nucleotides, the CDR3 is TGCGCCAGCAGCCAGTGGACAGGGATCATGAACACTGAAGCTTTCTTT. It codes for CASSQWTGIMNTEAFF.

V and J are TRBV6-2 or TRBV6-3 and TRBJ1-5; D gene ambiguous. V was clipped by 7 bases and J by 7 bases, with 14 bases between them. Per the germline V gene, CDR1 is MNHEY and CDR2 is SVGEGT. CDR3 length equals 13 residues. CDR3 in amino acids: CASNLAPAQPQHF. As DNA, the CDR3 is TGTGCCAGCAACTTGGCCCCGGCACAGCCCCAGCATTTT.

A few counts support this clonotype. The chain recombines TRBV6-2 or TRBV6-3 with TRBJ2-3; 8 nucleotides align to TRBD2. After removal of 6 bases from V and 6 bases from J, the junction contained 11 bases not matched to a gene. The CDR3 sequence is 15 residues long. Germline V lookup: CDR1 MNHEY, CDR2 SVGEGT. CDR3 region: CASSPGTSRADTQYF. The DNA for the CDR3 is TGTGCCAGCAGCCCCGGGACTAGTAGGGCGGATACGCAGTATTTT.

This clonotype appeared a few times. V is TRBV7-9 and J is TRBJ1-5; D is unclear. The CDR3 totals 13 residues. Trimming removed 0 bases at V and 5 bases at J, with 5 bases between. The germline gives CDR1 SEHNR, CDR2 FQNEAQ (reference sequence). The CDR3 here is CASSLAEDQPQHF. The CDR3 DNA sequence: TGTGCCAGCAGCTTAGCGGAGGATCAGCCCCAGCATTTT.

The chain joins TRBV10-1 to TRBJ1-4; a possible D gene is TRBD1 (5 bases). The germline V and J ends were trimmed by 8 bases and 4 bases, with 11 bases remaining between them. The CDR3 runs to 13 residues. Germline CDR1 reads WNHNN; CDR2 reads SYGVQD (reference sequence). As DNA, the CDR3 is TGCGCCAGCCAGACAGCTCTTAATGAAAAACTGTTTTTT. Translated: CASQTALNEKLFF.

This chain joins TRBV29-1 and TRBJ2-1; no reliable D call. From germline, CDR1 is SQVTM and CDR2 ANQGSEA. The CDR3 covers 12 residues. The V gene lost 0 bases and the J gene lost 15 bases, with 15 bases spanning the gap. This CDR3 is CSVEDNSEASFF. Here the CDR3 DNA reads TGCAGCGTTGAAGATAATTCCGAAGCTTCGTTCTTC.

The chain combines TRBV5-1 with TRBJ2-1; tentative D call: TRBD2 (5 bases). Germline V lookup: CDR1 SGHRS, CDR2 YFSETQ. The CDR3 sequence is 15 residues long. With 0 bases removed from V and 3 bases from J, the gap between germline ends came to 10 bases. This chain's CDR3 is CASSLEGENYNEQFF. The CDR3 DNA reads TGCGCCAGCAGCTTGGAGGGAGAGAACTACAATGAGCAGTTCTTC.